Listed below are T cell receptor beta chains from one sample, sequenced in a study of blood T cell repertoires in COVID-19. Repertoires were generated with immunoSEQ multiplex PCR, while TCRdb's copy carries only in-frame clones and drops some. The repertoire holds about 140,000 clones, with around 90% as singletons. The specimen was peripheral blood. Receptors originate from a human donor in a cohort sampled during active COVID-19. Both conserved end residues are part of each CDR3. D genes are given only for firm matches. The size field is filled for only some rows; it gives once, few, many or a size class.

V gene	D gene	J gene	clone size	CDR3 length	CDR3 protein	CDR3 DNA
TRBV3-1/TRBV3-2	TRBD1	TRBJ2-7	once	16	CASSQDSRTGGYEQYF	TGTGCCAGCAGCCAAGATTCACGGACAGGGGGGTACGAGCAGTACTTC
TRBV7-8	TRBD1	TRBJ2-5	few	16	CASSPTGTGGQETQYF	TGTGCCAGCAGCCCCACAGGGACAGGGGGCCAGGAGACCCAGTACTTC
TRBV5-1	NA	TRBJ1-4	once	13	CASSLTAEEKLFF	TGCGCCAGCAGCTTGACAGCAGAGGAAAAACTGTTTTTT
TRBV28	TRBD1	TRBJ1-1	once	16	CASSPRDSYLNTEAFF	TGTGCCAGCAGTCCTCGGGACAGTTATCTGAACACTGAAGCTTTCTTT
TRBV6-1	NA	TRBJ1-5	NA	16	CASSDIGQTGLQPQHF	TGTGCCAGCAGTGACATAGGACAGACGGGGCTTCAGCCCCAGCATTTT
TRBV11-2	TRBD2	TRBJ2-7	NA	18	CASSSTFTSASSSYEQYF	TGTGCCAGCAGCTCTACATTCACTAGCGCTTCGAGCTCCTACGAGCAGTACTTC
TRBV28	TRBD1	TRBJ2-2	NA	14	CASSRQDRTGELFF	TGTGCCAGCAGTCGACAGGACAGGACCGGGGAGCTGTTTTTT
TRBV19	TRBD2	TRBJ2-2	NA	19	CASSIDEIIAGGNTGELFF	TGTGCCAGTAGTATAGATGAGATTATAGCGGGAGGGAACACCGGGGAGCTGTTTTTT
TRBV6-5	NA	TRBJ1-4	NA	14	CASSFRDGDEKLFF	TGTGCCAGCAGTTTCCGGGATGGGGATGAAAAACTGTTTTTT
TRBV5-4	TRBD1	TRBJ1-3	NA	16	CASSHRQGPSGNTIYF	TGTGCCAGCAGCCACAGACAGGGGCCCTCTGGAAACACCATATATTTT
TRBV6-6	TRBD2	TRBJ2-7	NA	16	CASSGLGTSGVNEQYF	TGTGCCAGCAGCGGCCTCGGGACTAGCGGGGTTAACGAGCAGTACTTC
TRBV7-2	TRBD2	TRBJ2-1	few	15	CASSPLAASYNEQFF	TGTGCCAGCAGCCCTCTAGCGGCATCCTACAATGAGCAGTTCTTC
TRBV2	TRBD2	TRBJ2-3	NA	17	CASSELLGLPETDTQYF	TGTGCCAGCAGTGAACTTCTGGGACTACCTGAAACAGATACGCAGTATTTT
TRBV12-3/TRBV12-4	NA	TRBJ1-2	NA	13	CASSFGSGHGYTF	TGTGCCAGCAGTTTCGGATCAGGGCATGGCTACACCTTC
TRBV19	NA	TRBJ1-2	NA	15	CASSQKWGVDYGYTF	TGTGCCAGTAGTCAGAAATGGGGGGTGGACTATGGCTACACCTTC
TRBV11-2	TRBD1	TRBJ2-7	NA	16	CASSLDLGTGTYEQYF	TGTGCCAGCAGCTTAGATCTCGGGACAGGGACCTACGAGCAGTACTTC
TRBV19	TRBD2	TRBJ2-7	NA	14	CASSISSGGYEQYF	TGTGCCAGTAGTATATCCAGCGGGGGCTACGAGCAGTACTTC
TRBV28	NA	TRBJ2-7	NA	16	CASRSIHRVSWYEQYF	TGTGCCAGCAGATCAATTCACAGGGTTTCATGGTACGAGCAGTACTTC